What follows is one T cell receptor (beta chain) and its context. Its matching antigen is unknown. V dropped 2 bases and J dropped 0 bases, with 17 bases sitting between them. The CDR3 covers 18 residues. The germline V gene encodes CDR1 SGHAT and CDR2 FQNNGV. Only in-frame clones appear in the TCRdb table, and some are missing; sequencing was by immunoSEQ multiplex PCR. Of fewer than 100,000 clones in the sample, roughly 90% were seen once. This entry is derived from a study of T cell responses to AZD1222 COVID-19 vaccine. Study-wide points: Dominant at 160-218 and 743-854, vaccine-associated CD4 TCRs also spanned spike.

The TCR sequence derives from an adult who received the AZD1222 COVID-19 vaccine. The genes are TRBV11-2 and TRBJ2-4, with D possibly called TRBD1 or TRBD2 (5 bases each). Material: peripheral blood, obtained 28 days after the second AZD1222 dose. CDR3 in DNA: TGTGCCAGCAGCTTACGTGGAACCGGGGCACTAGCCAAAAACATTCAGTACTTC. It yields the protein CASSLRGTGALAKNIQYF.